This T cell receptor (beta chain) was observed in a study of T cell responses to AZD1222 COVID-19 vaccine. The protocol was immunoSEQ multiplex PCR, while the TCRdb copy is restricted to in-frame clones and leaves out a portion. The table shows more than 110,000 clones, with about 88% occurring only once. CDR3 length equals 14 residues. Germline CDR1 reads LGHDT; CDR2 reads YNNKEL (reference sequence). V shed 4 bases, J shed 5 bases, and the junction held 5 bases outside the gene matches. Source: peripheral blood, taken on day 0 of AZD1222 vaccination. The receptor was derived from an adult in good health. J is TRBJ2-3 and V is TRBV3-1 (or the pseudogene TRBV3-2); TRBD1 matches at 8 bases. CDR3 sequence reads: CASSPRQGLDTQYF. The CDR3 region has the DNA TGTGCCAGCAGCCCTCGACAGGGGTTAGATACGCAGTATTTT.